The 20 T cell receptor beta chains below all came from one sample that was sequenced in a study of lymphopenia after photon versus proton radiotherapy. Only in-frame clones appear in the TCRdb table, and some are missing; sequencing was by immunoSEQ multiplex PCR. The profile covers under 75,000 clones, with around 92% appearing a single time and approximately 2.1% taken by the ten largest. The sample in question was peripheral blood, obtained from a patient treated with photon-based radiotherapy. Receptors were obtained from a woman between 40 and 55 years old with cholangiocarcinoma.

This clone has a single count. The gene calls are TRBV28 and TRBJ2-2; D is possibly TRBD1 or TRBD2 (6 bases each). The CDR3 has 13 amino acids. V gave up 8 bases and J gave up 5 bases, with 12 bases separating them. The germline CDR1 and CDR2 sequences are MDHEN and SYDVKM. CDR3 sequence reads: CASERGQTGELFF. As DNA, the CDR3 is TGTGCCAGCGAACGGGGGCAAACCGGGGAGCTGTTTTTT.

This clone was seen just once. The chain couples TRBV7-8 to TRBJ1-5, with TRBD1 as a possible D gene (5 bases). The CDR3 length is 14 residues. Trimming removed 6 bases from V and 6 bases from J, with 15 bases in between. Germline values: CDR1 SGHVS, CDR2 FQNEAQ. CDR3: CASRGPQAGQPQHF. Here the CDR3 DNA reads TGTGCCAGCAGAGGCCCACAGGCGGGTCAGCCCCAGCATTTT.

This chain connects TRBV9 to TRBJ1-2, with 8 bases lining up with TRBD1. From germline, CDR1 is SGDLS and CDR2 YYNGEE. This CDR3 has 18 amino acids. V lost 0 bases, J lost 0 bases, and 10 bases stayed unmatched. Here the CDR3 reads CASSVGAGTGVANYGYTF. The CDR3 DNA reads TGTGCCAGCAGCGTAGGGGCCGGGACAGGAGTAGCTAACTATGGCTACACCTTC.

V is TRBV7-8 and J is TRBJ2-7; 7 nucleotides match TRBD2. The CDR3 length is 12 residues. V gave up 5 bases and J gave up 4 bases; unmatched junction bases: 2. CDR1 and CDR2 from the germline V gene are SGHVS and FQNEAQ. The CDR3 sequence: CASSGGGYEQYF. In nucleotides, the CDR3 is TGTGCCAGCAGCGGGGGGGGATACGAGCAGTACTTC.

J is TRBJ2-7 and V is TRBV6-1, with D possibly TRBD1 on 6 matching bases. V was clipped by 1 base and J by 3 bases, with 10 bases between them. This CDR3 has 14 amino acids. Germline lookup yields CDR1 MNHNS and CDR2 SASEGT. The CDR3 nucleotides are TGTGCCAGCAGTGAAGTAGGACAGATCTACGAGCAGTACTTC. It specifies CASSEVGQIYEQYF.

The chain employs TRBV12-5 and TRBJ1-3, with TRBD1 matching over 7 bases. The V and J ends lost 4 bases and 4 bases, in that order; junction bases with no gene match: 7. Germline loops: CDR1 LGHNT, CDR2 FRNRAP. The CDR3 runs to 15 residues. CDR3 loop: CASGSTGSPGNTIYF. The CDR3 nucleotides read TGTGCTAGTGGTTCGACAGGGAGCCCAGGAAACACCATATATTTT.

The CDR3 reads CASSLSGTPRHKGTYEQYF. Here the CDR3 DNA reads TGCGCCAGCAGCTTATCCGGGACCCCCCGCCATAAGGGCACCTACGAGCAGTACTTC. This chain connects TRBV5-1 to TRBJ2-7; tentatively, D is TRBD1 or TRBD2 (5 bases each). The germline V and J ends were trimmed by 2 bases and 2 bases, with 26 bases remaining between them. The CDR3 covers 19 residues. The germline CDR1 and CDR2 sequences are SGHRS and YFSETQ.

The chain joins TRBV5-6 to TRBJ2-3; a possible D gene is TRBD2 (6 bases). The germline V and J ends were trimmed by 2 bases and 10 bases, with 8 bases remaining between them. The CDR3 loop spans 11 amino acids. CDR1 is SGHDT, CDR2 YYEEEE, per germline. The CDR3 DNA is TGTGCCAGCAGCTTAGGCGGGGCGCAGTATTTT. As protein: CASSLGGAQYF. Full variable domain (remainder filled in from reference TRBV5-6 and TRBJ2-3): DAGVTQSPTHLIKTRGQQVTLRCSPKSGHDTVSWYQQALGQGPQFIFQYYEEEERQRGNFPDRFSGHQFPNYSSELNVNALLLGDSALYLCASSLGGAQYFGPGTRLTVL.

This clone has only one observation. The CDR3 is CASSISSGTGLYEQFF. CDR3 DNA sequence: TGTGCCAGTAGTATCTCGTCCGGGACAGGGTTGTATGAGCAGTTCTTC. V usage is TRBV19 and J usage is TRBJ2-1; the match to TRBD1 covers 9 bases. The germline V gene has CDR1 LNHDA and CDR2 SQIVND (reference sequence). CDR3 length equals 16 residues. Losses at the gene ends were 3 bases for V and 8 bases for J; bases not matched to a gene: 11.

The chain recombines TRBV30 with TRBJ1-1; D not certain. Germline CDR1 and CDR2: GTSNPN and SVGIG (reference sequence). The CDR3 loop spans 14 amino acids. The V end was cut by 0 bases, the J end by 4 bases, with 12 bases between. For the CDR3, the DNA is TGTGCCTGGAGTGTACGGATGGGGAGCACTGAAGCTTTCTTT. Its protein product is CAWSVRMGSTEAFF.

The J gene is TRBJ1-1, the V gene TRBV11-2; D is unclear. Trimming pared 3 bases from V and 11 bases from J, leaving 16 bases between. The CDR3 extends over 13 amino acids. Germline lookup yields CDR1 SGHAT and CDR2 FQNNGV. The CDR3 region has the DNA TGTGCCAGCAGCTTCGCGTCTGAACCTGGGGCTTTCTTT. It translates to CASSFASEPGAFF.

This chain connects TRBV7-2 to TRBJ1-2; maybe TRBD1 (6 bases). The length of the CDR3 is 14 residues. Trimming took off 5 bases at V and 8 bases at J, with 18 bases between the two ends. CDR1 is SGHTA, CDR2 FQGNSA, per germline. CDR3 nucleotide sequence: TGTGCCAGCAGCCCAGATGGGGGCTTGGGGGGCTACACCTTC. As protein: CASSPDGGLGGYTF. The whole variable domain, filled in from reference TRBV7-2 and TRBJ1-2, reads GAGVSQSPSNKVTEKGKDVELRCDPISGHTALYWYRQSLGQGLEFLIYFQGNSAPDKSGLPSDRFSAERTGGSVSTLTIQRTQQEDSAVYLCASSPDGGLGGYTFGSGTRLTVV.

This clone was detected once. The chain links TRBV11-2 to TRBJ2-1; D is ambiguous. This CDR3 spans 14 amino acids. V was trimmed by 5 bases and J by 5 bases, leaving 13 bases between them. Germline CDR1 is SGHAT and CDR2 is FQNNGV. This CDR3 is CASSLQRRDNEQFF. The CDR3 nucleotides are TGTGCCAGCAGCCTCCAACGACGGGACAATGAGCAGTTCTTC.

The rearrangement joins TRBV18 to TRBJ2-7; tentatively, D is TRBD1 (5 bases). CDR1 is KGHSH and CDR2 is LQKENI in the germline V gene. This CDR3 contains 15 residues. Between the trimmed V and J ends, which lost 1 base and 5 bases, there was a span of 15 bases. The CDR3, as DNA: TGTGCCAGCTCACCACTAGGGGTCTATGGGAACGAGCAGTACTTC. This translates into CASSPLGVYGNEQYF.

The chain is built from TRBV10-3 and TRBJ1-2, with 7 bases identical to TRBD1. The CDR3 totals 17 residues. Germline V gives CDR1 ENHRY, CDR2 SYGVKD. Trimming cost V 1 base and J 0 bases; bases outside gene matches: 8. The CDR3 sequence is CAISELDRAISNYGYTF. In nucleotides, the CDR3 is TGTGCCATCAGTGAGTTAGACAGGGCCATCTCTAACTATGGCTACACCTTC.

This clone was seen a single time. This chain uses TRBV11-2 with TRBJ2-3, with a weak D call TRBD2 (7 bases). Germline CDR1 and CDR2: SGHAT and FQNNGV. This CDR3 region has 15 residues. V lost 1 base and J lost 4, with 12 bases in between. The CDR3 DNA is TGTGCCAGCAGCTTAGTCTCGGGGGGCGCAGATACGCAGTATTTT. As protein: CASSLVSGGADTQYF.

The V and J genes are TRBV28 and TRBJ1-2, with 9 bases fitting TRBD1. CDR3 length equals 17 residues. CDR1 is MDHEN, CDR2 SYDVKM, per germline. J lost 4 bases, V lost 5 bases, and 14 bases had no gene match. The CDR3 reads CASSLHIPGQGAYGYTF. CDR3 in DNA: TGTGCCAGCAGTCTCCATATTCCGGGACAGGGAGCCTATGGCTACACCTTC.

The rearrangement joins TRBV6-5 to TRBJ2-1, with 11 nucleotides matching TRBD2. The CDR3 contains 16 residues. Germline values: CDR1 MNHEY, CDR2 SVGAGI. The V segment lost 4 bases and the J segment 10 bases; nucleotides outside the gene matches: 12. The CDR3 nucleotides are TGTGCCAGCAGTTTTTATTTAGCGGGAGGGCCGGGAGAGCAGTTCTTC. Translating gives CASSFYLAGGPGEQFF.

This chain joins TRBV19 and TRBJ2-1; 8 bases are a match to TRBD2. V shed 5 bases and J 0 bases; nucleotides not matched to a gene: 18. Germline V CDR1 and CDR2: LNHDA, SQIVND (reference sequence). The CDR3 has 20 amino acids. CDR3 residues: CASSRTLPKDSGISYNEQFF. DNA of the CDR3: TGTGCCAGTAGTCGAACCCTCCCAAAGGATAGCGGGATCTCCTACAATGAGCAGTTCTTC.

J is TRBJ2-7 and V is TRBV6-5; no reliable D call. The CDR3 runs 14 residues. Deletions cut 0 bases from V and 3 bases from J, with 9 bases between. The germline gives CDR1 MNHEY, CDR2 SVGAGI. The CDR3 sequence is CASSYSFGDYEQYF. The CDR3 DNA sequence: TGTGCCAGCAGTTACTCCTTTGGAGACTACGAGCAGTACTTC.